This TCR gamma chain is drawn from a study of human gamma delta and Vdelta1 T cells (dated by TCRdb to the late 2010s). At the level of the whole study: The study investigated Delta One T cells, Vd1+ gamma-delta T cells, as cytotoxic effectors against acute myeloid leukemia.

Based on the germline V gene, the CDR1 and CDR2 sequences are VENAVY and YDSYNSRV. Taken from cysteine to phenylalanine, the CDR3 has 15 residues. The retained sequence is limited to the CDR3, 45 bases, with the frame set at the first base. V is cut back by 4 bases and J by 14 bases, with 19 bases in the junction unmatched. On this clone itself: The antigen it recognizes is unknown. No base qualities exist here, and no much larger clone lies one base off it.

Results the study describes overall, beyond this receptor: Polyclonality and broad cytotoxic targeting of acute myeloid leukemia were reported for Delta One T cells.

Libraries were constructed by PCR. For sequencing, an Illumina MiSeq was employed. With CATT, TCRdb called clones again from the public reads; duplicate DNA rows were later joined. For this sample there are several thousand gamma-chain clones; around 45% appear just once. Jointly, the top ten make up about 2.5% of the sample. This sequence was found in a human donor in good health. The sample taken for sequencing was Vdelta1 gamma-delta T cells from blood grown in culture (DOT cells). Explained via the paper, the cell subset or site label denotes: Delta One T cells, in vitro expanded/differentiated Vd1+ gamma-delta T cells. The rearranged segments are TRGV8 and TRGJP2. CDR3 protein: CATWELNSVGSIKTF. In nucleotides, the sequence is TGTGCCACCTGGGAATTGAATAGTGTAGGGAGCATCAAGACGTTT.